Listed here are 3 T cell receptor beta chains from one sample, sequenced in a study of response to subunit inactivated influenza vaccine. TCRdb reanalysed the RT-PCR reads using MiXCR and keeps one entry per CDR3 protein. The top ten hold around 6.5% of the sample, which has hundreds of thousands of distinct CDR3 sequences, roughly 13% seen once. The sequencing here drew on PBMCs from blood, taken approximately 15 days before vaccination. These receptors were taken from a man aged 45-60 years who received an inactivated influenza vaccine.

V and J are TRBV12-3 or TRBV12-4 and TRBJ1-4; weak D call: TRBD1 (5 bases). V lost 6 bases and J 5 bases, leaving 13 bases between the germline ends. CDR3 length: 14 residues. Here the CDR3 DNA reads TGTGCCAGCAGCAAACAGGCCTTAAATGAAAAACTGTTTTTT. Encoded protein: CASSKQALNEKLFF.

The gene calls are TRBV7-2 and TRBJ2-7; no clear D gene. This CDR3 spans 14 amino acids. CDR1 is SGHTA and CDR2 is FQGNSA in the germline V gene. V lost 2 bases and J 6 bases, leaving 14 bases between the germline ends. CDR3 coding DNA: TGTGCCAGCAGCTTACTAGTAGGGTCAGCCGAGCAGTACTTC. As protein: CASSLLVGSAEQYF.

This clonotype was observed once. The CDR3, as DNA: TGTGCCAGCAGCTCCTTCGACTTCTCCGGGGGAGATACGCAGTATTTT. This codes for CASSSFDFSGGDTQYF. The chain uses TRBV5-6 and TRBJ2-3; possibly TRBD2 for D (6 bases). The CDR3 covers 16 residues. Trimming pared 3 bases from V and 5 bases from J, leaving 19 bases between. CDR1 is SGHDT and CDR2 is YYEEEE in the germline V gene.